Shown below are 3 T cell receptor beta chains from a single sample sequenced in a study of blood T cell repertoires in COVID-19. The method was immunoSEQ multiplex PCR; TCRdb's version includes in-frame clones alone and lacks a portion of them. The data contain approximately 240,000 clones, 86% of them singletons. Sequencing was carried out using PBMCs or T cells enriched from blood (not recorded which). The receptors shown here come from a woman between 45 and 60 years old in a cohort exposed to, infected with or recovered from COVID-19 (not recorded which).

The chain has TRBV14 and TRBJ1-4; perhaps TRBD1 as D (6 bases). V lost 4 bases to trimming and J lost 8 bases, with 11 bases between them. CDR1 is SGHDN and CDR2 is FVKESK in the germline V gene. CDR3 length: 13 amino acids. CDR3 in DNA: TGTGCCAGCAGCCGCGGGGGGGGCGAAAAACTGTTTTTT. This translates into CASSRGGGEKLFF. Using reference TRBV14 and TRBJ1-4 for the parts outside the CDR3, the full variable domain is EAGVTQFPSHSVIEKGQTVTLRCDPISGHDNLYWYRRVMGKEIKFLLHFVKESKQDESGMPNNRFLAERTGGTYSTLKVQPAELEDSGVYFCASSRGGGEKLFFGSGTQLSVL.

Here the CDR3 DNA reads TGTGCCAGCCACCAGCGGGTTCGTAGGGGCGAAAAACTGTTTTTT. It translates to CASHQRVRRGEKLFF. The V gene is TRBV28, the J gene TRBJ1-4; tentative D call: TRBD1 (5 bases). Germline loops: CDR1 MDHEN, CDR2 SYDVKM. The CDR3 runs 15 residues. The V end lost 8 bases, the J end lost 8 bases, and 21 bases lay between the germline ends.

The chain uses TRBV7-3 and TRBJ1-1, with TRBD1 as a possible D gene (6 bases). Trimming pared 5 bases from V and 0 bases from J, leaving 16 bases between. This CDR3 region has 16 residues. Germline CDR1 SGHTA, CDR2 FQGTGA. The CDR3 here is CASSIFLWTVNTEAFF. DNA of the CDR3: TGTGCCAGCAGCATCTTCCTTTGGACAGTGAACACTGAAGCTTTCTTT. The full variable domain, rest sourced from reference TRBV7-3 and TRBJ1-1, is GAGVSQTPSNKVTEKGKYVELRCDPISGHTALYWYRQSLGQGPEFLIYFQGTGAADDSGLPNDRFFAVRPEGSVSTLKIQRTERGDSAVYLCASSIFLWTVNTEAFFGQGTRLTVV.